This passage covers 14 T cell receptor beta chains from one sample sequenced in a study of cytomegalovirus exposure and HLA in healthy donors. 60 Vbeta and 13 Jbeta primers were used in PCR. The repertoire was sequenced with immunoSEQ multiplex PCR; TCRdb's copy has only in-frame clones and lacks some. The table includes 60,000 to 85,000 clones, approximately 80% detected once. The sequenced material came from PBMCs. These receptors originate from a man in his forties or fifties in good health and CMV-seronegative.

The genes are TRBV2 and TRBJ1-6, with D possibly matching TRBD1 (5 bases). The CDR3 extends over 15 amino acids. Per germline, CDR1 SNHLY and CDR2 FYNNEI. Trimming took 1 base from V and 6 from J, leaving 10 bases between them. In DNA, the CDR3 is TGTGCCAGCAGTGAAGACAGGAGATCTAATTCACCCCTCCACTTT. Amino acid sequence: CASSEDRRSNSPLHF.

The chain couples TRBV7-2 to TRBJ2-1; 16 nucleotides match TRBD2. J was trimmed by 6 bases and V by 4 bases; bases with no gene match: 3. This CDR3 contains 16 residues. Germline CDR1 SGHTA, CDR2 FQGNSA. The CDR3 is CASSSGLAGGGNEQFF. DNA for the CDR3: TGTGCCAGCAGCTCGGGACTAGCGGGGGGGGGCAATGAGCAGTTCTTC.

This clone is a singleton in its sample. The chain carries TRBV20-1 and TRBJ1-4, with D tentatively TRBD1 (6 bases). V gave up 5 bases and J gave up 8 bases, with 9 bases separating them. CDR3 length: 11 amino acids. The germline CDR1 and CDR2 sequences are DFQATT and SNEGSKA (reference sequence). This CDR3 reads CSASGTEKLFF. The CDR3 DNA is TGCAGTGCTTCCGGGACAGAAAAACTGTTTTTT.

This rearrangement joins TRBV5-3 to TRBJ2-3, with D possibly being TRBD2 (5 bases). TRBV5-3 is given ORF status, its function remaining uncertain. The CDR3 loop spans 19 amino acids. Deletions cut 1 base from V and 5 bases from J, with 26 bases between. The CDR3 region is CARSLKKGTSYHRGDTQYF. For the CDR3, the DNA is TGTGCCAGAAGCTTGAAAAAGGGAACTTCATACCACCGGGGAGATACGCAGTATTTT.

The chain carries TRBV4-1 and TRBJ2-7; TRBD1 might be the D (6 bases). CDR1 MGHRA and CDR2 YSYEKL come from the germline V gene. Trimming removed 0 bases at V and 0 bases at J, with 15 bases between. The CDR3 is made up of 17 amino acids. As DNA, the CDR3 is TGCGCCAGCAGCCAAGATCGGCAGGGGATCCTCTCCTACGAGCAGTACTTC. Translation gives CASSQDRQGILSYEQYF.

The CDR3 region has the DNA TGTGCCAGCAGTTTCCCGGCGGTTGGGGAGCAGTACTTC. Residues: CASSFPAVGEQYF. This sequence joins TRBV28 and TRBJ2-7; D gene unclear. This CDR3 has 13 residues. Germline-derived CDR1 and CDR2 are MDHEN and SYDVKM. V was shortened by 3 bases and J by 7 bases, with 13 bases between the two germline ends.

This clone was detected a few times. This chain uses TRBV5-1 with TRBJ2-5, with D perhaps TRBD2 (7 bases). The V and J ends lost 1 base and 1 base respectively, with 14 bases between them. This CDR3 region has 16 residues. Germline CDR1 is SGHRS and CDR2 is YFSETQ. This CDR3 reads CASSLLGGGPQETQYF. CDR3 nucleotide sequence: TGCGCCAGCAGCTTGCTGGGCGGGGGCCCCCAAGAGACCCAGTACTTC.

This chain links TRBV7-9 with TRBJ1-5; TRBD1 agrees at 7 bases. Germline V lookup: CDR1 SEHNR, CDR2 FQNEAQ (reference sequence). With V trimmed by 4 bases and J by 3 bases, 9 bases remained unmatched. This CDR3 comprises 16 residues. CDR3 coding DNA: TGTGCCAGCAGCTCAACCGGGACAGCCTCCAATCAGCCCCAGCATTTT. It codes for CASSSTGTASNQPQHF.

This chain connects TRBV7-6 to TRBJ2-7; D is uncertain. V was cut by 5 bases and J by 0 bases, with 17 bases left in between. CDR1 and CDR2 (germline): SGHVS, FNYEAQ. CDR3 size: 16 residues. The chain's CDR3 is CASSPRSSSSSYEQYF. In DNA form, the CDR3 reads TGTGCCAGCAGCCCCCGGAGCAGCTCTAGCTCCTACGAGCAGTACTTC.

The CDR3 protein is CASRQGARETQYF. Written as DNA, the CDR3 is TGTGCCAGCCGACAGGGGGCTAGAGAGACCCAGTACTTC. This sequence joins TRBV6-6 and TRBJ2-5; 10 bases match TRBD1. CDR3 length: 13 amino acids. Losses at the gene ends were 8 bases for V and 4 bases for J; bases not matched to a gene: 4. From germline, CDR1 is MNHNY and CDR2 SVGAGI (reference sequence).

This clone has a handful of counts. The chain uses TRBV28 and TRBJ1-5, with a tentative D call TRBD1 (5 bases). From germline, CDR1 is MDHEN and CDR2 SYDVKM. The CDR3 has 13 amino acids. V was pared by 4 bases and J by 1 base, with 5 bases between. The CDR3 sequence: CASSWGSNQPQHF. The CDR3 DNA is TGTGCCAGCAGTTGGGGCAGCAATCAGCCCCAGCATTTT.

The genes are TRBV9 and TRBJ2-2; TRBD2 might be the D (5 bases). Germline CDR1 and CDR2: SGDLS and YYNGEE. V was pared by 2 bases and J by 3 bases, with 8 bases between. There are 14 residues in the CDR3. CDR3 DNA: TGTGCCAGCAGCGTTTTGGAGGACACCGGGGAGCTGTTTTTT. Its translation is CASSVLEDTGELFF.

V is TRBV25-1 and J is TRBJ2-6; the D gene is possibly TRBD2 (5 bases). The CDR3 loop spans 17 amino acids. Germline CDR1 and CDR2: MGHDK and SYGVNS. V was clipped by 2 bases and J by 0 bases, with 11 bases between them. Here the CDR3 DNA reads TGTGCCAGCAGTGAACCCGGAGGTGACTCTGGGGCCAACGTCCTGACTTTC. Translation: CASSEPGGDSGANVLTF.

The chain is built from TRBV4-1 and TRBJ1-2; no reliable D call. V was cut by 0 bases and J by 4 bases, with 12 bases left in between. This CDR3 region has 15 residues. Germline CDR1 MGHRA, CDR2 YSYEKL. The CDR3 nucleotides are TGCGCCAGCAGCCAAGATAATATGGCGGCCTATGGCTACACCTTC. Its protein product is CASSQDNMAAYGYTF.